The clone carrying this T cell receptor (beta chain) was seen a handful of times. The antigen is unknown. Data came from immunoSEQ multiplex PCR; TCRdb stores just in-frame clones and leaves some out. The profile shows approximately 17,000 clones, roughly 84% of them singletons. Intraepithelial and lamina propria lymphocytes were released after the graft tissue was processed. The data derive from a study of graft-versus-host responses after intestinal transplantation. At the level of the study: Recipients across the board were started on anti-thymocyte globulin induction, then kept on tacrolimus and steroids for two to four years.

The study, taken as a whole, reports: Ileal or blood samples showed some GvH clones first, and such clones were also found in recipient marrow. Allografts from individuals with graft-donor T cell macrochimerism displayed high graft-versus-host to host-versus-graft clonal ratios.

Sample: ileum tissue, taken about 80 weeks after intestinal transplantation. This receptor was taken from a human patient who received an intestinal transplant, so some T cells may come from the graft donor.

The CDR3 region is CASSLAGMNTEAFF. As DNA, the CDR3 is TGCGCCAGCAGCTTGGCCGGGATGAACACTGAAGCTTTCTTT. The chain carries TRBV5-1 and TRBJ1-1; D unresolved. The CDR3 has 14 residues. CDR1 and CDR2 from the germline V gene are SGHRS and YFSETQ. The V gene lost 0 bases and the J gene lost 0 bases, with 6 bases spanning the gap. The full variable domain, rest sourced from reference TRBV5-1 and TRBJ1-1, is KAGVTQTPRYLIKTRGQQVTLSCSPISGHRSVSWYQQTPGQGLQFLFEYFSETQRNKGNFPGRFSGRQFSNSRSEMNVSTLELGDSALYLCASSLAGMNTEAFFGQGTRLTVV.